This TCR beta chain stems from a study of T cells after yellow fever vaccination. Study-wide findings and caveats: The study re-detected most primary-vaccination clones after the booster (approximately 96% CD4, roughly 91% CD8).

The table lists this clonotype with a count of one. The antigen is undetermined. TCRdb itself ran the 5' RACE reads through MiXCR, one entry per CDR3 protein. This sample has approximately 330,000 distinct CDR3 sequences, with approximately 4% found just once. V lost 6 bases, J lost 5 bases, and 11 bases stayed unmatched. Germline-derived CDR1 and CDR2 are MNHEY and SVGAGI. CDR3 length equals 15 residues. The chain couples TRBV6-5 to TRBJ1-1, with TRBD1 identical over 8 bases. Source: PBMCs, taken 5 days after the yellow fever booster vaccination. The clonotype originates from a man in his late teens or twenties who received the YFV17D yellow fever vaccine. This CDR3 reads CASSPPRTGQTEAFF. For the CDR3, the DNA is TGTGCCAGCAGCCCACCCCGGACAGGGCAGACTGAAGCTTTCTTT.